The 6 T cell receptor beta chains below all came from one sample that was sequenced in a study of T cells expressing NK-cell markers. TCRdb reworked the 5' RACE reads into one entry per CDR3 protein, no DNA. The listing contains some 150,000 distinct CDR3 sequences. The sequenced sample was blood T cells: a sorted CD56 or NKG2C T cell subset, CD4+ or CD8+ T cells, or bulk PBMC T cells (not recorded which). Receptor source: a man in his late teens or twenties in good health.

The gene calls are TRBV27 and TRBJ1-5; TCRdb selects TRBD1, and the lack of DNA leaves this call unchecked. The CDR3 length is 15 residues. Germline V CDR1 and CDR2: MNHEY, SMNVEV (reference sequence). The CDR3 protein is CASSSGQGTHQPQHF.

J is TRBJ2-3 and V is TRBV7-6; TCRdb's D gene call, TRBD2, goes unchecked for lack of DNA. CDR1 and CDR2 (germline): SGHVS, FNYEAQ. This CDR3 spans 19 amino acids. CDR3: CASSLSRSIAGASTDTQYF.

The CDR3 loop is CASRPQGNGELFF. The rearrangement links TRBV13 to TRBJ2-2; lacking DNA, the TRBD1 call made by TCRdb goes unchecked. Germline V lookup: CDR1 PRHDT, CDR2 FYEKMQ (reference sequence). There are 13 residues in the CDR3.

The V and J genes are TRBV28 and TRBJ2-5. The germline gives CDR1 MDHEN, CDR2 SYDVKM. The CDR3 runs 14 residues. CDR3 residues: CASRSLLVWETQYF.

V and J are TRBV4-2 and TRBJ2-2; the TCRdb D gene call, TRBD2, has no DNA to confirm it. From germline, CDR1 is LGHNA and CDR2 YNFKEQ. The CDR3 contains 20 residues. CDR3 protein: CASSLKPGTSGLPNTGELFF.

The genes are TRBV7-6 and TRBJ2-7; the TCRdb D gene call, TRBD1, has no DNA to confirm it. This CDR3 region has 14 residues. Per germline, CDR1 SGHVS and CDR2 FNYEAQ. The CDR3 reads CASSLVRGEYAQYF.